The 21 T cell receptor beta chains presented below share a single source sample, sequenced in a study of identical twins listed by TCRdb under 2016. Preparation of the library involved 5' RACE. The instrument was an Illumina HiSeq 2000. In TCRdb, the public reads were trimmed at Q25 with fastp and aligned with MiXCR, with productive beta chains retained. Every CDR3 protein is listed once, alongside the most common genes and DNA of its rows. Present in this sample are roughly 1,500,000 distinct CDR3 sequences, less than 40% of which were seen just once. The ten most abundant clones make up 0.27% of the sample. Sequencing used cord blood. Receptors were obtained from a newborn girl in good health.

V is TRBV20-1 and J is TRBJ1-6; 8 nucleotides agree with TRBD1. Germline CDR1 reads DFQATT; CDR2 reads SNEGSKA (reference sequence). Unmatched junction bases numbered 10, after V lost 5 bases and J lost 4 bases. The CDR3 sequence is 16 residues long. The CDR3, as DNA: TGCAGTGCTCAGATTCCAGGACAGGGTTATAATTCACCCCTCCACTTT. This translates into CSAQIPGQGYNSPLHF.

This clonotype was observed a handful of times. This chain links TRBV27 with TRBJ1-1; 7 bases line up with TRBD1. The germline gives CDR1 MNHEY, CDR2 SMNVEV (reference sequence). CDR3 length equals 15 residues. With V trimmed by 1 base and J by 1 base, 3 bases remained unmatched. The CDR3 loop reads CASSLLTGTNTEAFF. CDR3 nucleotides: TGTGCCAGCAGTTTATTGACAGGGACGAACACTGAAGCTTTCTTT.

This clonotype came up a few times. The J gene is TRBJ2-1, the V gene TRBV27, with D perhaps matching TRBD2 (6 bases). Germline V gene sequence: CDR1 MNHEY, CDR2 SMNVEV (reference sequence). The V end lost 3 bases, the J end lost 10 bases, and 13 bases lay between the germline ends. The CDR3 covers 13 residues. CDR3: CASSFFLAKEQFF. For the CDR3, the DNA is TGTGCCAGCAGTTTTTTTCTAGCGAAGGAGCAGTTCTTC.

V is TRBV7-2 and J is TRBJ2-3; D tentatively fits TRBD1 or TRBD2 (5 bases each). Germline V gene lookup returns CDR1 SGHTA and CDR2 FQGNSA. CDR3 length: 14 residues. V lost 5 bases to trimming and J lost 5 bases, with 14 bases between them. The DNA of the CDR3 is TGTGCCAGCAGCATCCGGGGCCTGATAGATACGCAGTATTTT. It is translated as CASSIRGLIDTQYF.

This clonotype came up a few times. J is TRBJ1-2 and V is TRBV6-4, with 9 bases fitting TRBD1. Germline trimming cut 5 bases from V and 5 bases from J; bases unmatched to any gene: 18. CDR1 and CDR2 from the germline V gene are MRHNA and SNTAGT. CDR3 length: 18 amino acids. The CDR3 region is CASSPGTGTGVLRYGYTF. DNA for the CDR3: TGTGCCAGCAGTCCCGGGACAGGGACGGGGGTCCTTCGGTATGGCTACACCTTC.

Note on this clonotype: The junction departs from the called germline gene at one end, perhaps through a read error. This rearrangement joins TRBV10-3 to TRBJ1-2, with D possibly matching TRBD1 (6 bases). This CDR3 has 14 residues. Germline-derived CDR1 and CDR2 are ENHRY and SYGVKD. DNA of the CDR3: TGTGCCATCAACGCAGGGGTAGCTAACCATGGCTACACCTTC. This translates into CAINAGVANHGYTF.

This clonotype was detected a few times. The J gene is TRBJ1-2, the V gene TRBV20-1; D is perhaps TRBD1 (6 bases). V gave up 6 bases and J gave up 1 base, with 9 bases separating them. Per germline, CDR1 DFQATT and CDR2 SNEGSKA (reference sequence). The CDR3 consists of 12 residues. The CDR3 reads CSARQDNYGYTF. As DNA, the CDR3 is TGCAGTGCAAGACAGGATAACTATGGCTACACCTTC.

This clonotype showed up just a few times. This sequence joins TRBV3-1 and TRBJ2-4; weak D call: TRBD1 (5 bases). Germline V gives CDR1 LGHDT, CDR2 YNNKEL (reference sequence). V gave up 8 bases and J gave up 0 bases, with 14 bases separating them. The CDR3 loop spans 15 amino acids. The CDR3 bases are TGTGCCAGCTCAGGGCAGTCTCAAGCCAAAAACATTCAGTACTTC. This sequence encodes CASSGQSQAKNIQYF.

Details on this clonotype: It may be a read error: a sequence one base away is much more abundant. The chain is built from TRBV29-1 and TRBJ2-7; tentative D call: TRBD2 (6 bases). CDR1 SQVTM and CDR2 ANQGSEA come from the germline V gene. V was trimmed by 6 bases and J by 7 bases, leaving 16 bases between them. The CDR3 loop spans 12 amino acids. The CDR3 is CSVEGLHNEQYF. The DNA for the CDR3 is TGCAGCGTAGAGGGACTCCACAATGAGCAGTACTTC.

The V call is TRBV29-1, the J call TRBJ2-3, with TRBD2 matching 9 bases. Germline lookup yields CDR1 SQVTM and CDR2 ANQGSEA. V shed 8 bases and J 6 bases; nucleotides not matched to a gene: 9. CDR3 length equals 13 residues. This CDR3 is CSIGGRAADTQYF. As DNA, the CDR3 is TGCAGCATTGGCGGGAGGGCCGCCGATACGCAGTATTTT.

This clonotype was picked up a small number of times. The V and J genes are TRBV21-1 and TRBJ1-5; TRBD1 is the table's D call and was not checked against the DNA. TRBV21-1 is recorded as a pseudogene. The CDR3 covers 17 residues. The CDR3 coding sequence is TGTGCCAGCAGTTTTTTCCTGTCACAGGGACGAGGACAGCCCCAGCATTTT. Translating gives CASSFFLSQGRGQPQHF.

The chain combines TRBV20-1 with TRBJ2-5; 8 bases fit TRBD2. This CDR3 is built from 16 residues. The J segment lost 5 bases and the V segment lost 0 bases, leaving 11 bases of the junction unmatched. CDR1 is DFQATT and CDR2 is SNEGSKA in the germline V gene (reference sequence). The CDR3 sequence: CSARDSLGGARETQYF. For the CDR3, the DNA is TGCAGTGCTAGAGATTCTCTCGGGGGGGCGCGGGAGACCCAGTACTTC.

The rearrangement links TRBV29-1 to TRBJ2-2, with 8 bases fitting TRBD2. The CDR3 is made up of 17 amino acids. J gave up 0 bases and V 1 base, and 7 bases lay outside the gene matches. Looked up from germline, CDR1 is SQVTM and CDR2 is ANQGSEA. CDR3 nucleotides: TGCAGCGTTGAAGGGGTAGCGGGGAGCGCGAACACCGGGGAGCTGTTTTTT. It is translated as CSVEGVAGSANTGELFF.

This clonotype was detected only a few times. V is TRBV20-1 and J is TRBJ1-2, with TRBD1 identical over 11 bases. This CDR3 region has 13 residues. The V gene end was trimmed by 3 bases and the J gene end by 8 bases; junction bases not matched to a gene: 5. CDR1 is DFQATT, CDR2 SNEGSKA, per germline (reference sequence). The CDR3, as DNA: TGCAGTGCTAGGAAGGACAGGGGGCGCGGCTACACCTTC. Translating gives CSARKDRGRGYTF.

This clonotype was seen only a few times. The rearrangement links TRBV29-1 to TRBJ1-2, with D possibly TRBD1 on 6 matching bases. The CDR3 is 12 residues long. Per germline, CDR1 SQVTM and CDR2 ANQGSEA. CDR3 nucleotides: TGCAGTGGAGGGGGTCAACCCTATGGCTACACCTTC. It codes for CSGGGQPYGYTF.

The chain links TRBV27 to TRBJ1-2; unclear D gene. The CDR3 contains 13 residues. Between the trimmed V and J ends, which lost 5 bases and 8 bases, there was a span of 15 bases. Germline values: CDR1 MNHEY, CDR2 SMNVEV (reference sequence). In DNA form, the CDR3 reads TGTGCCAGCAGTCCCCGCGCCTCTAGGGGCTACACCTTC. Translating it yields CASSPRASRGYTF.

The chain links TRBV5-1 to TRBJ2-1; 14 nucleotides align to TRBD2. CDR3 length: 17 residues. Germline V gene lookup returns CDR1 SGHRS and CDR2 YFSETQ. J was trimmed by 8 bases and V by 0 bases; bases with no gene match: 7. The CDR3 spells CASSLGLTSGRADEQFF. The CDR3, as DNA: TGCGCCAGCAGCTTGGGCCTGACTAGCGGGAGGGCGGATGAGCAGTTCTTC.

This clonotype showed up just a few times. V and J are TRBV6-8 and TRBJ1-2; a weak D match, TRBD1 (6 bases). Germline V gene data show CDR1 as MNHGY and CDR2 as SAAAGT. The CDR3 totals 11 residues. V lost 8 bases, J lost 10 bases, and 14 bases lay in between. This CDR3 is CASGKQGDYTF. DNA for the CDR3: TGTGCCAGCGGAAAACAGGGTGACTACACCTTC.

In its sample, this clonotype was seen once. The chain joins TRBV27 to TRBJ2-7; 11 nucleotides align to TRBD1. Germline V gene lookup returns CDR1 MNHEY and CDR2 SMNVEV (reference sequence). There are 16 residues in the CDR3. The junction had 7 bases not matched to a gene; V was cut back by 1 base and J by 5 bases. The CDR3 is CASSLYRTGGSHEQYF. The CDR3 DNA reads TGTGCCAGCAGTTTATATAGGACAGGGGGCAGCCACGAGCAGTACTTC.

This clonotype was detected a few times. The chain couples TRBV6-5 to TRBJ1-4; 7 bases fit TRBD1. There are 15 residues in the CDR3. With 2 bases clipped from V and 7 bases from J, the junction kept 7 bases outside the gene matches. From germline, CDR1 is MNHEY and CDR2 SVGAGI. CDR3 coding DNA: TGTGCCAGCAGTTACGAGGGCAGGGGGGTTGAAAAACTGTTTTTT. Encoded protein: CASSYEGRGVEKLFF.

The J gene is TRBJ2-7, the V gene TRBV3-1; TRBD2 agrees at 7 bases. This CDR3 is built from 15 residues. Trimming at V came to 0 bases and at J to 5 bases, leaving 7 bases not matched to a gene. Germline CDR1 and CDR2: LGHDT and YNNKEL (reference sequence). The CDR3 region is CASSQEELAMNEQYF. The CDR3 bases are TGTGCCAGCAGCCAAGAGGAACTAGCGATGAACGAGCAGTACTTC.